The T cell receptor (beta chain) described here comes from a study of blood T cell repertoires in COVID-19. Seattle cases were enrolled at active infection and followed longitudinally. This CDR3 contains 20 residues. J lost 0 bases, V lost 0 bases, and 14 bases had no gene match. CDR1 and CDR2 from the germline V gene are SQVTM and ANQGSEA. Produced via immunoSEQ multiplex PCR; TCRdb's table is partial and in-frame only. The table has 200,000 to 250,000 clones, 82% seen once. This receptor was obtained from an elderly woman with COVID-19, enrolled during active disease. The sequenced material came from peripheral blood. The chain employs TRBV29-1 and TRBJ2-6; TRBD1 matches 7 bases. CDR3 protein: CSVEDPGRSRGFSGANVLTF. The CDR3 region has the DNA TGCAGCGTTGAAGATCCGGGACGTAGCAGGGGGTTCTCTGGGGCCAACGTCCTGACTTTC.